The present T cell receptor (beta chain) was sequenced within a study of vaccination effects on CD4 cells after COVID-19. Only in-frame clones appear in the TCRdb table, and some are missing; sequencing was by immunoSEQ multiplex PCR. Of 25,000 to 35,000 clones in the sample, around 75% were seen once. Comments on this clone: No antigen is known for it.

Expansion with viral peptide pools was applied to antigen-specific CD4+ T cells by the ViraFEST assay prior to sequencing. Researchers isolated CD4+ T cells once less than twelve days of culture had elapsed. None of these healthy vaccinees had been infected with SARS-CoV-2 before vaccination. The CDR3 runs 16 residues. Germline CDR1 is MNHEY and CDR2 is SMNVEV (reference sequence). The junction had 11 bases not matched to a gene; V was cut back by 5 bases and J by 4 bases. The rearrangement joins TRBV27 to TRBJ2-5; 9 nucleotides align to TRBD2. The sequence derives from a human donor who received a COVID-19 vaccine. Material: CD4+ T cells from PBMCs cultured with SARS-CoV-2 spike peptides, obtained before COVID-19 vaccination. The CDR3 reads CASSPRVAGDPETQYF. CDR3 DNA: TGTGCCAGCAGTCCCAGGGTAGCGGGAGATCCAGAGACCCAGTACTTC.